Included here is one T cell receptor beta chain sequence, with context. CDR1 is KGHSH and CDR2 is LQKENI in the germline V gene. The CDR3 length is 14 residues. Trimming left V 6 bases short and J 5 bases short, with 16 bases between. The sample originates from a study of OX40 agonist ivuxolimab in advanced cancers. No patient had autoimmune disease or received systemic immunosuppression. The data were produced by immunoSEQ multiplex PCR, yet TCRdb's version contains in-frame clones alone and is incomplete. The sample lists about 73,000 clones; about 90% were seen once. This TCR was sampled from an adult with an advanced solid tumor such as melanoma, head and neck, liver or kidney cancer. The rearrangement joins TRBV18 to TRBJ2-5; D possibly corresponds to TRBD1 (5 bases). Sample: CD4+ or CD8+ T cells sorted from blood, taken in a trial of the OX40 agonist ivuxolimab. CDR3 amino acids: CASSPKTVGETQYF. The CDR3 coding sequence is TGTGCCAGCTCTCCCAAGACAGTAGGGGAGACCCAGTACTTC.